This entry features one T cell receptor (beta chain) sequence. No antigen is known for it. Primers for the PCR totalled 60 Vbeta and 13 Jbeta. Repertoires were generated with immunoSEQ multiplex PCR, while TCRdb's copy carries only in-frame clones and drops some. The sample lists about 38,000 clones; 66% were seen once. The sample belongs to a study of cytomegalovirus exposure and HLA in healthy donors. Study-wide results and caveats: HLA alleles showed associations with approximately 15,000 TCR beta sequences in a later analysis, at a 0.05 false discovery rate. The authors later found TCR association rates varying by HLA locus, with DRB1 most and HLA-C fewest. The sole available immune exposure information was CMV serostatus. The authors enumerated 164 TCR beta chains as linked to cytomegalovirus.

This CDR3 spans 11 amino acids. Germline V gene lookup returns CDR1 SEHNR and CDR2 FQNEAQ (reference sequence). Between the trimmed V and J ends, which lost 1 base and 12 bases, there was a span of 9 bases. This chain uses TRBV7-9 with TRBJ2-5; possibly TRBD2 for D (5 bases). Sequenced: PBMCs. The TCR originated in a man aged 50 to 59 in good health and CMV-seropositive. CDR3 in DNA: TGTGCCAGCAGCTTAGAGGACTGCGAGTACTTC. It translates to CASSLEDCEYF.